The clone carrying this T cell receptor (beta chain) was observed once. Methods used by the authors: Nucleated cell number was recorded as an estimate derived from reference gene primer amplification. Clones were sequenced by immunoSEQ multiplex PCR, and TCRdb holds only the in-frame ones, with some missing. The D gene and trimming were derived from the DNA, and the V and J assignments and clone size from that table. Of over 25,000 clones in the sample, 85% to 90% were seen once. The sample comes from a study of blood T cell repertoires in COVID-19. Study information: Material from acute and convalescent COVID-19 was sourced from the United States, Italy and Spain. Sample material is recorded as cDNA or gDNA derived from T cells, B-cell-depleted T cells, or PBMCs.

V shed 4 bases, J shed 2 bases, and the junction held 6 bases outside the gene matches. The CDR3 length is 15 residues. Germline CDR1 is SGHRS and CDR2 is YFSETQ. The chain couples TRBV5-1 to TRBJ2-7, with 10 bases lining up with TRBD2. The TCR originated in a human donor in a cohort sampled during active COVID-19. Sequenced input: peripheral blood. CDR3 DNA: TGCGCCAGCAGCCTTAGCGGGAGGCCGGCCTACGAGCAGTACTTC. Translated: CASSLSGRPAYEQYF.